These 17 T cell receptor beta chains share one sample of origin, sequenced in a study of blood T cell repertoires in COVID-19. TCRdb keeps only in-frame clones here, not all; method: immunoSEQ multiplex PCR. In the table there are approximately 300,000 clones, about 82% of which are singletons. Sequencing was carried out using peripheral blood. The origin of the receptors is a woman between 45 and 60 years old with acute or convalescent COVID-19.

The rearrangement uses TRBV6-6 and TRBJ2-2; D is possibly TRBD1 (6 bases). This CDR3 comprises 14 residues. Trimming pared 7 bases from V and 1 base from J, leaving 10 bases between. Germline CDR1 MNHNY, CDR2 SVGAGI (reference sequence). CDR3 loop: CASTETGNTGELFF. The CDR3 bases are TGTGCCAGCACGGAGACAGGGAACACCGGGGAGCTGTTTTTT.

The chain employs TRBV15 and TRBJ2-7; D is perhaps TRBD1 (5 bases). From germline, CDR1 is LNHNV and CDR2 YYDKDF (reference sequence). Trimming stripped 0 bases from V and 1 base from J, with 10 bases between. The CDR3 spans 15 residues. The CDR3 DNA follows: TGTGCCACCAGCAGAGATCGAAGGACATCCTACGAGCAGTACTTC. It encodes CATSRDRRTSYEQYF.

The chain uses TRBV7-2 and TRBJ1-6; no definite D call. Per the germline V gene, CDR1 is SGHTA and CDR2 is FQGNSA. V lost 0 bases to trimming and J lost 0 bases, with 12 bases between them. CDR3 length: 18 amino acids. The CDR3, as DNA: TGTGCCAGCAGCTTAGCAATGTCGAGGAGCTCCTATAATTCACCCCTCCACTTT. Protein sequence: CASSLAMSRSSYNSPLHF.

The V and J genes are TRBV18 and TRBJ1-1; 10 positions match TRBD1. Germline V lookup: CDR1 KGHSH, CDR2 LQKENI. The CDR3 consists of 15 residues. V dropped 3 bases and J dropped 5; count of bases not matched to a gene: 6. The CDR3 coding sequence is TGTGCCAGCTCACCCGGGACAGGGGAGTTAACTGAAGCTTTCTTT. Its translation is CASSPGTGELTEAFF.

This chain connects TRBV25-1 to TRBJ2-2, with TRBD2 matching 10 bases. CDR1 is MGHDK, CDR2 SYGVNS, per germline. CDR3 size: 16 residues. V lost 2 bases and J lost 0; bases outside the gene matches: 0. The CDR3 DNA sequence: TGTGCCAGCAGTGAAGGACTAGCGGCGAACACCGGGGAGCTGTTTTTT. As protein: CASSEGLAANTGELFF.

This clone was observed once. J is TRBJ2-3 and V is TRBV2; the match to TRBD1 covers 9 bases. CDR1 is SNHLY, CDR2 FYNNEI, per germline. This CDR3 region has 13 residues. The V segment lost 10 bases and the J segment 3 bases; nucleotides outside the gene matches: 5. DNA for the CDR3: TGTGCCAAACGGGACAGGGAAACAGATACGCAGTATTTT. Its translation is CAKRDRETDTQYF.

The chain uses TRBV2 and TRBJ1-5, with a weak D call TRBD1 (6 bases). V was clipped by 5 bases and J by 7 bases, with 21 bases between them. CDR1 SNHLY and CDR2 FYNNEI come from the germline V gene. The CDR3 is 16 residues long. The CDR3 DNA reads TGTGCCAGCAGTCCCCCTGCGGGCAGGGGAATGCAGCCCCAGCATTTT. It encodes CASSPPAGRGMQPQHF.

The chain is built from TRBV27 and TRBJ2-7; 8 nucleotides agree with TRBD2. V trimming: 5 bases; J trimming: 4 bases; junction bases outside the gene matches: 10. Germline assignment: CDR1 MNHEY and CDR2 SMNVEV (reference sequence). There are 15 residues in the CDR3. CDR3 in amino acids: CASSLLGTRGYEQYF. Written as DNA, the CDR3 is TGTGCCAGCAGTCTCCTGGGGACTAGAGGGTACGAGCAGTACTTC.

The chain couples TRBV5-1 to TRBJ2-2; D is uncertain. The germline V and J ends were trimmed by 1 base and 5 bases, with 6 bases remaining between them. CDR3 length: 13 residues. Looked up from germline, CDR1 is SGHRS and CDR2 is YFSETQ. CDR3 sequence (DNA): TGCGCCAGCAGCTTGTCAGTAACCGGGGAGCTGTTTTTT. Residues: CASSLSVTGELFF.

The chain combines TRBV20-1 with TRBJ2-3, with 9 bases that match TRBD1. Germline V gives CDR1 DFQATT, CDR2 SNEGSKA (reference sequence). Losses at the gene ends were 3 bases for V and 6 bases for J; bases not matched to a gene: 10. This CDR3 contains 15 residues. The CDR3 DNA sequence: TGCAGTGCTAGTCGTACAGGGGGCGTAGGGGATACGCAGTATTTT. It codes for CSASRTGGVGDTQYF.

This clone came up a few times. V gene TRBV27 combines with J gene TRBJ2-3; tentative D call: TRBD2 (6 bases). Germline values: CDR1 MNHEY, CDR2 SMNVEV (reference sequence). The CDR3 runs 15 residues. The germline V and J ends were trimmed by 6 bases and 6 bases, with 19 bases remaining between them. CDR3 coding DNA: TGTGCCAGCAGCTCTGTGGGGGGATGGGGGGATACGCAGTATTTT. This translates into CASSSVGGWGDTQYF.

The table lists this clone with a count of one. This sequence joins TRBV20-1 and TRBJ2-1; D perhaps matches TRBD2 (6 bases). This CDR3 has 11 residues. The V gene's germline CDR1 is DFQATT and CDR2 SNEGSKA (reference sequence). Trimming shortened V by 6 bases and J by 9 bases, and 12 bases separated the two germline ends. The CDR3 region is CSARDFGEQFF. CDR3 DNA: TGCAGTGCCCGGGACTTCGGTGAGCAGTTCTTC.

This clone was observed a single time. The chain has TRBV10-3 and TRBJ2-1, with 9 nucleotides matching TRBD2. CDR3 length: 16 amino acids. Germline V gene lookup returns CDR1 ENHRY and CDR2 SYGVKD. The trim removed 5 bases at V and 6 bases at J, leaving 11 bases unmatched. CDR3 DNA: TGTGCCATCAGTCCCTCAGTAGCGGGAGCTTCCAATGAGCAGTTCTTC. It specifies CAISPSVAGASNEQFF.

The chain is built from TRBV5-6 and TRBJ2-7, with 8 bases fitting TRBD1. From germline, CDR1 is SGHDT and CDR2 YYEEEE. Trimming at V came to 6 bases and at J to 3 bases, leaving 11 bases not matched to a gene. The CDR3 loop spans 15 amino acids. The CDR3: CASTSLQGAHYEQYF. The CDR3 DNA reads TGTGCCAGCACATCCTTGCAGGGGGCGCACTACGAGCAGTACTTC.

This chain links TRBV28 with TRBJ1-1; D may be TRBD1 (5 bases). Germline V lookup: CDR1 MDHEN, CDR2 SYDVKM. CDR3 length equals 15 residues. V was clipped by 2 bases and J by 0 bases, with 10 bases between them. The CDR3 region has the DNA TGTGCCAGCAGTTTAAGGGGCATTATGAACACTGAAGCTTTCTTT. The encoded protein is CASSLRGIMNTEAFF.

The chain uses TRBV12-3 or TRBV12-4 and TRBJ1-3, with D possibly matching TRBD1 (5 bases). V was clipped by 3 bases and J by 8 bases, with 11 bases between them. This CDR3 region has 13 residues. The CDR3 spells CASSFERGDTIYF. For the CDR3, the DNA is TGTGCCAGCAGTTTTGAAAGGGGTGACACCATATATTTT.

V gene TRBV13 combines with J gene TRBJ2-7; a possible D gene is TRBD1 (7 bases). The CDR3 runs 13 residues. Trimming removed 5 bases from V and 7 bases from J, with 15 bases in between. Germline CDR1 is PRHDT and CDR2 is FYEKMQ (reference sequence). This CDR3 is CASSADRDSEQYF. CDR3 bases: TGTGCCAGCAGCGCCGACAGGGACTCGGAGCAGTACTTC.